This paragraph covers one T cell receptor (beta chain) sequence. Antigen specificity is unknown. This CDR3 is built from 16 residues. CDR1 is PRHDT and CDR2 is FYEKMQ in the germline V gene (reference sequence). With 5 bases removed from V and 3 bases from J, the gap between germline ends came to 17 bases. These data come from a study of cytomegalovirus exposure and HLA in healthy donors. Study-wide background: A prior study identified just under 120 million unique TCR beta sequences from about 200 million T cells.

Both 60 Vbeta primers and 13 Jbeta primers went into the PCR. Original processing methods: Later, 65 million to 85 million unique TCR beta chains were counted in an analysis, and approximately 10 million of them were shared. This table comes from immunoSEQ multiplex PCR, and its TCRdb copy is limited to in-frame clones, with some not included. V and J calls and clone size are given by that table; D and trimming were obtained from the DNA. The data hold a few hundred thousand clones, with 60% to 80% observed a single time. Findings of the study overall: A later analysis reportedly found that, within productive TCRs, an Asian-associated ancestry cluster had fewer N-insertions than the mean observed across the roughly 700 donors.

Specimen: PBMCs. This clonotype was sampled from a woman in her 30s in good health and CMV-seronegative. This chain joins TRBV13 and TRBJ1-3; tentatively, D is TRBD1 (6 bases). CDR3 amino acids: CASSHGHRDRGNTIYF. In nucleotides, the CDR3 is TGTGCCAGCAGCCATGGACACAGGGACCGTGGAAACACCATATATTTT.